A single sample is the source of the 19 T cell receptor beta chains below, sequenced in a study of T-cell reconstitution after alpha-beta-depleted transplantation in children. The TCRbeta library incorporated unique molecular identifiers. TCRdb reanalysed the PCR reads using MiXCR and keeps one entry per CDR3 protein. The table shows 640,000 or so distinct CDR3 sequences, with roughly 15% occurring only once. The sample here was PBMCs from the stem cell graft donor, taken from the stem cell graft. Every receptor here comes from a human donor who donated a stem cell graft to a child with acute myeloid leukemia.

This clonotype was recorded a few times. This chain joins TRBV20-1 and TRBJ1-4; TRBD1 might be the D (5 bases). The CDR3 loop spans 16 amino acids. V was pared by 0 bases and J by 7 bases, with 18 bases between. Germline CDR1 reads DFQATT; CDR2 reads SNEGSKA (reference sequence). DNA for the CDR3: TGCAGTGCTAGAGATAGGCGCGGGGGTGAGGCTGAAAAACTGTTTTTT. This codes for CSARDRRGGEAEKLFF.

This clonotype was found many times. The V and J genes are TRBV12-3 or TRBV12-4 and TRBJ1-2, with a weak D call TRBD1 (5 bases). The CDR3 is 13 amino acids. V was pared by 6 bases and J by 8 bases, with 16 bases between. The CDR3 reads CASRAAAGDGYTF. DNA for the CDR3: TGTGCCAGCAGAGCCGCGGCCGGGGACGGCTACACCTTC.

This clonotype was found a few times. The chain couples TRBV5-5 to TRBJ2-7; D call uncertain. Germline CDR1 reads SGHKS; CDR2 reads YYEKEE (reference sequence). The CDR3 extends over 12 amino acids. Trimming cost V 4 bases and J 7 bases, with 12 bases left between them. The CDR3 sequence: CASSRTFEEQYF. CDR3 coding DNA: TGTGCCAGCAGCCGAACATTTGAAGAGCAGTACTTC.

The gene calls are TRBV6-5 and TRBJ1-4; D remains unclear. The V gene lost 2 bases and the J gene lost 0 bases, with 7 bases spanning the gap. This CDR3 has 15 residues. Per germline, CDR1 MNHEY and CDR2 SVGAGI. DNA for the CDR3: TGTGCCAGCAGTTACGAAAGGACAACTAATGAAAAACTGTTTTTT. Amino acid sequence: CASSYERTTNEKLFF.

The sample holds a few counts of this clonotype. The chain has TRBV5-6 and TRBJ2-7; D call uncertain. Germline V gene data show CDR1 as SGHDT and CDR2 as YYEEEE. There are 14 residues in the CDR3. V was trimmed by 4 bases and J by 0 bases, leaving 11 bases between them. CDR3 in amino acids: CASSPHTGSYEQYF. The CDR3 bases are TGTGCCAGCAGCCCACATACGGGCTCCTACGAGCAGTACTTC.

The chain has TRBV21-1 and TRBJ2-5. TRBV21-1 is a pseudogene locus. The CDR3 is made up of 12 amino acids. The CDR3 DNA reads as TGTGCCAGGACTTTCACGGGGGAGACCCAGTACTTC. Its protein is CARTFTGETQYF.

This clonotype came up a few times. CDR3 nucleotides: TGTGCCACCAGTGAGGACAGGGCCTACAATGAGCAGTTCTTC. Encoded protein: CATSEDRAYNEQFF. V is TRBV24-1 and J is TRBJ2-1; 8 bases line up with TRBD1. CDR1 and CDR2 from the germline V gene are KGHDR and SFDVKD. The trim removed 4 bases at V and 2 bases at J, leaving 0 bases unmatched. CDR3 size: 14 residues.

The CDR3 region has the DNA TGCAGTGCTAGAGAAGGGGGCCTGGGTTACACTGAAGCTTTCTTT. Amino acid sequence: CSAREGGLGYTEAFF. This rearrangement joins TRBV20-1 to TRBJ1-1; 7 positions agree with TRBD1. Germline lookup yields CDR1 DFQATT and CDR2 SNEGSKA (reference sequence). The CDR3 extends over 15 amino acids. The V gene end was trimmed by 0 bases and the J gene end by 3 bases; junction bases not matched to a gene: 7.

This clonotype was seen a few times. The gene calls are TRBV12-3 or TRBV12-4 and TRBJ1-2; a weak D match, TRBD1 (6 bases). The V and J ends lost 4 bases and 2 bases respectively, with 17 bases between them. The CDR3 sequence is 16 residues long. This chain's CDR3 is CASSYRPTGNNYGYTF. In DNA form, the CDR3 reads TGTGCCAGCAGTTACCGCCCTACAGGGAACAACTATGGCTACACCTTC.

The rearrangement joins TRBV7-7 to TRBJ2-5; D is unresolved. V was trimmed by 1 base and J by 8 bases, leaving 11 bases between them. Germline V lookup: CDR1 SSHAT, CDR2 FNYEAQ (reference sequence). The CDR3 is 13 residues long. CDR3 DNA sequence: TGTGCCAGCAGCTTAGAACACCTCCGTACCCAGTACTTC. Encoded protein: CASSLEHLRTQYF. Full variable domain (rest looked up from reference TRBV7-7 and TRBJ2-5): GAGVSQSPRYKVTKRGQDVTLRCDPISSHATLYWYQQALGQGPEFLTYFNYEAQPDKSGLPSDRFSAERPEGSISTLTIQRTEQRDSAMYRCASSLEHLRTQYFGPGTRLLVL.

The table lists this clonotype with a few counts. The chain is built from TRBV20-1 and TRBJ1-1; D perhaps matches TRBD1 (6 bases). V lost 5 bases, J lost 5 bases, and 15 bases lay in between. This CDR3 contains 13 residues. Germline V gene lookup returns CDR1 DFQATT and CDR2 SNEGSKA (reference sequence). The CDR3 sequence: CSARAGALTEAFF. CDR3 bases: TGCAGTGCTCGTGCAGGGGCTTTGACTGAAGCTTTCTTT.

The V gene is TRBV20-1, the J gene TRBJ1-1, with 7 bases aligning to TRBD1. V lost 6 bases and J lost 1; bases outside the gene matches: 11. Germline V gene sequence: CDR1 DFQATT, CDR2 SNEGSKA (reference sequence). The CDR3 is 15 residues long. CDR3 region: CSAPLVGGPNTEAFF. The DNA of the CDR3 is TGCAGTGCCCCCTTGGTAGGGGGCCCGAACACTGAAGCTTTCTTT.

This clonotype was seen at least ten times. The chain couples TRBV5-5 to TRBJ1-6; 9 nucleotides match TRBD1. Germline V gene sequence: CDR1 SGHKS, CDR2 YYEKEE (reference sequence). There are 15 residues in the CDR3. V lost 5 bases to trimming and J lost 4 bases; unmatched junction nucleotides: 4. The CDR3 DNA is TGTGCCAGCAGAACCGGGACAGGGTATAATTCACCCCTCCACTTT. Translation gives CASRTGTGYNSPLHF. The complete variable domain, with remaining parts taken from reference TRBV5-5 and TRBJ1-6, reads DAGVTQSPTHLIKTRGQQVTLRCSPISGHKSVSWYQQVLGQGPQFIFQYYEKEERGRGNFPDRFSARQFPNYSSELNVNALLLGDSALYLCASRTGTGYNSPLHFGNGTRLTVT.

This clonotype occurred a few times. J is TRBJ2-3 and V is TRBV12-3 or TRBV12-4; TRBD2 is a possible D gene (6 bases). The CDR3 is 15 amino acids. V lost 8 bases and J lost 3, with 18 bases in between. The CDR3 sequence is CASGRSSRGTDTQYF. CDR3 DNA: TGTGCCAGCGGCCGGAGTTCCCGGGGGACAGATACGCAGTATTTT.

This clonotype came up many times. CDR3 coding DNA: TGCAGTGCGAAGAATATGGGCGGCCAAGAGACCCAGTACTTC. It is translated as CSAKNMGGQETQYF. The rearrangement links TRBV20-1 to TRBJ2-5; D remains unclear. V gave up 6 bases and J gave up 1 base, with 15 bases separating them. The CDR3 length is 14 residues. Germline-derived CDR1 and CDR2 are DFQATT and SNEGSKA (reference sequence).

This chain uses TRBV10-3 with TRBJ2-1, with 10 bases aligning to TRBD2. The junction had 9 bases not matched to a gene; V was cut back by 3 bases and J by 7 bases. CDR3 length: 16 residues. Germline CDR1 ENHRY, CDR2 SYGVKD. The CDR3 spells CAISDRVSSGGNEQFF. The CDR3 DNA reads TGTGCCATCAGTGACAGGGTCAGTAGCGGGGGGAATGAGCAGTTCTTC.

This clonotype was recorded many times. CDR3 protein: CSTETLNEKLFF. CDR3 sequence (DNA): TGCAGTACCGAAACCCTCAATGAAAAACTGTTTTTT. The chain joins TRBV20-1 to TRBJ1-4; D uncertain. The CDR3 extends over 12 amino acids. The germline V gene encodes CDR1 DFQATT and CDR2 SNEGSKA (reference sequence). The V gene lost 8 bases and the J gene lost 5 bases, with 12 bases spanning the gap.

The chain employs TRBV28 and TRBJ2-7; D ambiguous. The CDR3 is 14 amino acids. Germline values: CDR1 MDHEN, CDR2 SYDVKM. Trimming pared 2 bases from V and 0 bases from J, leaving 8 bases between. As DNA, the CDR3 is TGTGCCAGCAGTTTAAATCCGCCCTCCTACGAGCAGTACGTC. Protein product: CASSLNPPSYEQYV.

This clonotype was seen many times. V is TRBV20-1 and J is TRBJ1-2; no reliable D call. The CDR3 runs to 14 residues. V was cut by 1 base and J by 10 bases, with 19 bases left in between. Per germline, CDR1 DFQATT and CDR2 SNEGSKA (reference sequence). As DNA, the CDR3 is TGCAGTGCTAGAGTCCCCCTCGGGCAGGAGGACTACACCTTC. It codes for CSARVPLGQEDYTF.